The 14 T cell receptor beta chains below come from one sample, sequenced in a study of T cell repertoires in cytomegalovirus infection. MiXCR, run by TCRdb on the reads, gives a single entry per CDR3 protein. The sample carries 740,000 or so distinct CDR3 sequences, 35% to 40% recorded once. The sample taken for sequencing was PBMCs. These receptor sequences come from a human donor in good health (CMV status not recorded). Some clones in this sample may be carry-over from other donors' samples.

The chain employs TRBV28 and TRBJ2-6; D is ambiguous. Trimming stripped 8 bases from V and 1 base from J, with 9 bases between. Germline lookup yields CDR1 MDHEN and CDR2 SYDVKM. This CDR3 comprises 14 residues. The CDR3 DNA reads TGTGCCAGCCAGGCGCAGTCTGGGGCCAACGTCCTGACTTTC. Translated: CASQAQSGANVLTF.

The rearrangement joins TRBV19 to TRBJ1-1, with a weak D call TRBD1 (5 bases). Trimming stripped 4 bases from V and 13 bases from J, with 19 bases between. The germline gives CDR1 LNHDA, CDR2 SQIVND (reference sequence). This CDR3 is built from 13 residues. CDR3 DNA sequence: TGTGCCAGTAGTACTAACGGGGGACCTGAATATTTCTTT. It yields the protein CASSTNGGPEYFF. The variable domain in full, with the rest retrieved from reference TRBV19 and TRBJ1-1, is DGGITQSPKYLFRKEGQNVTLSCEQNLNHDAMYWYRQDPGQGLRLIYYSQIVNDFQKGDIAEGYSVSREKKESFPLTVTSAQKNPTAFYLCASSTNGGPEYFFGQGTRLTVV.

CDR3 region: CASSSVISGSGANVLTF. The CDR3 nucleotides are TGTGCCAGCAGCTCGGTCATATCAGGGTCTGGGGCCAACGTCCTGACTTTC. The chain links TRBV5-5 to TRBJ2-6; D is perhaps TRBD1 (5 bases). The CDR3 runs 17 residues. The V end lost 3 bases, the J end lost 1 base, and 14 bases lay between the germline ends. The germline V gene has CDR1 SGHKS and CDR2 YYEKEE (reference sequence).

In its sample, this clonotype was seen a few times. This chain joins TRBV6-5 and TRBJ2-7; 10 bases agree with TRBD2. The V segment lost 6 bases and the J segment 4 bases; nucleotides outside the gene matches: 12. The germline V gene has CDR1 MNHEY and CDR2 SVGAGI. This CDR3 region has 16 residues. CDR3 nucleotide sequence: TGTGCCAGCAGGGGAGACGGGACTAGCGTTCGGTACGAGCAGTACTTC. This translates into CASRGDGTSVRYEQYF.

This clonotype has only a few counts. This chain uses TRBV5-1 with TRBJ2-5; TRBD1 matches 9 bases. The germline V gene has CDR1 SGHRS and CDR2 YFSETQ. The CDR3 loop spans 18 amino acids. Trimming at V came to 2 bases and at J to 1 base, leaving 12 bases not matched to a gene. CDR3 loop: CASSFITGGRGAQETQYF. CDR3 sequence (DNA): TGCGCCAGCAGCTTCATTACAGGGGGCAGGGGGGCCCAAGAGACCCAGTACTTC.

This clonotype was counted between two and nine times. This rearrangement joins TRBV6-1 to TRBJ1-2; D is possibly TRBD1 (5 bases). The length of the CDR3 is 16 residues. The germline gives CDR1 MNHNS, CDR2 SASEGT. Trimming took 10 bases from V and 3 from J, leaving 24 bases between them. This CDR3 is CATSLGPLPPDYGYTF. CDR3 bases: TGTGCCACCTCGTTGGGGCCGCTCCCTCCTGACTATGGCTACACCTTC.

J is TRBJ1-2 and V is TRBV29-1; 7 bases map to TRBD1. Germline CDR1 and CDR2: SQVTM and ANQGSEA. The CDR3 has 16 amino acids. V trimming: 0 bases; J trimming: 4 bases; junction bases outside the gene matches: 11. CDR3 protein: CSVEDRTDRRLYGYTF. The CDR3 DNA sequence: TGCAGCGTTGAAGATAGGACGGACAGGAGACTCTATGGCTACACCTTC.

The chain combines TRBV5-6 with TRBJ2-3; the match to TRBD1 covers 7 bases. The CDR3 extends over 14 amino acids. The trim removed 4 bases at V and 8 bases at J, leaving 10 bases unmatched. Germline CDR1 reads SGHDT; CDR2 reads YYEEEE. This chain's CDR3 is CASSAARDSRTQYF. Here the CDR3 DNA reads TGTGCCAGCAGCGCAGCCCGGGACAGCCGTACGCAGTATTTT.

This chain uses TRBV5-1 with TRBJ2-5, with D perhaps matching TRBD1 or TRBD2 (5 bases each). Germline loops: CDR1 SGHRS, CDR2 YFSETQ. Trimming removed 2 bases at V and 2 bases at J, with 16 bases between. This CDR3 is 16 amino acids long. This chain's CDR3 is CASSFGRAGRQETQYF. Written as DNA, the CDR3 is TGCGCCAGCAGCTTTGGGCGGGCAGGGAGACAAGAGACCCAGTACTTC.

This chain connects TRBV28 to TRBJ2-3, with D unclear. Looked up from germline, CDR1 is MDHEN and CDR2 is SYDVKM. The CDR3 has 14 amino acids. The V gene lost 4 bases and the J gene lost 6 bases, with 14 bases spanning the gap. CDR3 region: CASSSGSTGDTQYF. For the CDR3, the DNA is TGTGCCAGCAGTTCCGGGTCTACCGGCGATACGCAGTATTTT. Looking up the rest from reference TRBV28 and TRBJ2-3 gives the full variable domain: DVKVTQSSRYLVKRTGEKVFLECVQDMDHENMFWYRQDPGLGLRLIYFSYDVKMKEKGDIPEGYSVSREKKERFSLILESASTNQTSMYLCASSSGSTGDTQYFGPGTRLTVL.

V and J are TRBV28 and TRBJ1-2; maybe TRBD1 (6 bases). The germline V gene encodes CDR1 MDHEN and CDR2 SYDVKM. This CDR3 has 15 residues. V lost 4 bases and J lost 7, with 19 bases in between. The CDR3 loop is CASSSQTGLGRGYTF. CDR3 nucleotides: TGTGCCAGCAGTTCCCAGACAGGACTGGGTCGTGGCTACACCTTC.

This clonotype was observed a handful of times. The gene calls are TRBV27 and TRBJ1-4; D is possibly TRBD1 (6 bases). Trimming removed 2 bases from V and 4 bases from J, with 17 bases in between. Germline V CDR1 and CDR2: MNHEY, SMNVEV (reference sequence). This CDR3 contains 17 residues. CDR3 bases: TGTGCCAGCAGTTTAAGAAGCTTACAGGGTCTTAATGAAAAACTGTTTTTT. Its protein product is CASSLRSLQGLNEKLFF.

This clonotype was counted a few times. This chain joins TRBV28 and TRBJ2-7; 9 bases match TRBD1. V shed 1 base and J 2 bases; nucleotides not matched to a gene: 9. Germline assignment: CDR1 MDHEN and CDR2 SYDVKM. The CDR3 totals 17 residues. CDR3 protein: CASSLFSSGQGTYEQYF. The CDR3 DNA reads as TGTGCCAGCAGTTTATTTTCGTCGGGACAGGGCACCTACGAGCAGTACTTC.

This clonotype appeared many times. The chain couples TRBV28 to TRBJ1-4; D is undetermined. V lost 6 bases to trimming and J lost 0 bases, with 20 bases between them. The CDR3 is made up of 18 amino acids. Germline V gene data show CDR1 as MDHEN and CDR2 as SYDVKM. The CDR3 here is CASSANIGSIATNEKLFF. The CDR3 nucleotides are TGTGCCAGCAGCGCAAACATTGGATCCATAGCAACTAATGAAAAACTGTTTTTT.